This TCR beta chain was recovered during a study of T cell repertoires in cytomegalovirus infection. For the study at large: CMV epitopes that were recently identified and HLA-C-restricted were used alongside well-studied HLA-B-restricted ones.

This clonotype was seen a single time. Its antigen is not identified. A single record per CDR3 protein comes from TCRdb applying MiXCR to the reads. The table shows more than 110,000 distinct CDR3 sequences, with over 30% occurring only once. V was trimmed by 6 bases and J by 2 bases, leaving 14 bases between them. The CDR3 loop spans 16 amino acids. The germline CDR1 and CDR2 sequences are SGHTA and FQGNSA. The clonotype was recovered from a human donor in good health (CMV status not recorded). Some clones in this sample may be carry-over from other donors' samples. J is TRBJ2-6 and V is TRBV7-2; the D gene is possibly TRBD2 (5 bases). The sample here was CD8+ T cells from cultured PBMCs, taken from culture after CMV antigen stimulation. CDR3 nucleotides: TGTGCCAGCAGGTTCCCGCCCGGGGCTGGGGCCAACGTCCTGACTTTC. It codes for CASRFPPGAGANVLTF.